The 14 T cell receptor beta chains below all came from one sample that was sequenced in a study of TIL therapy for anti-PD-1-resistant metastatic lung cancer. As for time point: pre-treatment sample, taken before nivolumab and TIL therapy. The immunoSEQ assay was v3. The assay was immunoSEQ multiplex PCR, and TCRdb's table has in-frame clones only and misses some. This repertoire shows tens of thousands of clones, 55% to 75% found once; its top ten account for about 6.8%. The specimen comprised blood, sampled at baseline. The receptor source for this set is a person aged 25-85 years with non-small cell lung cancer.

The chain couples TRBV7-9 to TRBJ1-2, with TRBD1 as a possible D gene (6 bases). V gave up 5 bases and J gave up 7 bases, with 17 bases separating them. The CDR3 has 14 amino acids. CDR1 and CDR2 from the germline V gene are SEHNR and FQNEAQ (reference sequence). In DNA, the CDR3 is TGTGCCAGCAGCCAACCCGCGGGGGCGGGTGGCTACACCTTC. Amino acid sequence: CASSQPAGAGGYTF.

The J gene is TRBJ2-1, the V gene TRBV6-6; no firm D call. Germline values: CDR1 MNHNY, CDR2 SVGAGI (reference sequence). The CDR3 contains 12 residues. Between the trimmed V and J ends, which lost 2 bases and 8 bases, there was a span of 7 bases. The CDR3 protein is CASSYVGYEQFF. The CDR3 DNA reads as TGTGCCAGCAGTTACGTAGGCTATGAGCAGTTCTTC.

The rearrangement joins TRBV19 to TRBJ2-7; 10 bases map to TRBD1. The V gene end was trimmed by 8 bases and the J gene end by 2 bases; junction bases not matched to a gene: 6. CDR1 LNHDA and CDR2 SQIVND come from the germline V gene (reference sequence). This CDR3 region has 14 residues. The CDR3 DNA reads TGTGCCAGTTCCCGGGACAGGGGAGCCTACGAGCAGTACTTC. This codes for CASSRDRGAYEQYF.

CDR3 in amino acids: CASTRTGVKEKLFF. The CDR3 DNA reads as TGTGCCAGCACCCGGACAGGGGTCAAAGAAAAACTGTTTTTT. The rearrangement links TRBV28 to TRBJ1-4, with 9 bases fitting TRBD1. Trimming at V came to 7 bases and at J to 8 bases, leaving 8 bases not matched to a gene. CDR1 and CDR2 (germline): MDHEN, SYDVKM. CDR3 length: 14 residues.

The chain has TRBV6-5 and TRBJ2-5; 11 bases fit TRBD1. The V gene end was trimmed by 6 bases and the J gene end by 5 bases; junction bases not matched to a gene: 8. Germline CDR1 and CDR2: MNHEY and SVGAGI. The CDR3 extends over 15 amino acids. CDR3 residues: CASSRLGDRGETQYF. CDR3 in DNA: TGTGCCAGCAGCCGACTCGGGGACAGGGGGGAGACCCAGTACTTC.

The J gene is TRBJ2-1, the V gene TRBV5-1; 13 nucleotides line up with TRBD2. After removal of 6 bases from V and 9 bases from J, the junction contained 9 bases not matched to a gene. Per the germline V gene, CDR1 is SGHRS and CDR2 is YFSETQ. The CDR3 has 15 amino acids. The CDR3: CASTPGTSGVSEQFF. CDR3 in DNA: TGCGCCAGCACCCCCGGGACTAGCGGGGTGAGTGAGCAGTTCTTC.

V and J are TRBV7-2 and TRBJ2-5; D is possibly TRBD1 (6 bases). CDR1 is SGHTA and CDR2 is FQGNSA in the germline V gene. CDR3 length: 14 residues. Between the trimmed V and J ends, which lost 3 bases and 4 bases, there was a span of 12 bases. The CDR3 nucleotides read TGTGCCAGCAGCTTCTTAGCGACAGGAGAGACCCAGTACTTC. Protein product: CASSFLATGETQYF.

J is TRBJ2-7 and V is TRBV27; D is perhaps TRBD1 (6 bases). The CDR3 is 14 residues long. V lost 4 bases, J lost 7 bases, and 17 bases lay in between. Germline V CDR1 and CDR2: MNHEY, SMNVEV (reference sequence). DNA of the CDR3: TGTGCCAGCAGTTCAAATCTCAGGGGCGGGGAGCAGTACTTC. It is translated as CASSSNLRGGEQYF.

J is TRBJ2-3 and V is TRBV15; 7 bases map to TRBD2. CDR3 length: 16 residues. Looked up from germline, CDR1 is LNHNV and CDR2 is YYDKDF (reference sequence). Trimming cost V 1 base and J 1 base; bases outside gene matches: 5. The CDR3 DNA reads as TGTGCCACCAGCAGAGCTACCCGGGGGGGCACAGATACGCAGTATTTT. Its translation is CATSRATRGGTDTQYF.

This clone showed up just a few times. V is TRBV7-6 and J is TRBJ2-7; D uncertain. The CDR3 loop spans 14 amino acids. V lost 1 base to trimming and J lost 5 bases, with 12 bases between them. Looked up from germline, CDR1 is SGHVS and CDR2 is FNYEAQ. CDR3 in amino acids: CASSLGERSNEQYF. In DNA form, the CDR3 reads TGTGCCAGCAGCTTAGGGGAACGAAGTAACGAGCAGTACTTC.

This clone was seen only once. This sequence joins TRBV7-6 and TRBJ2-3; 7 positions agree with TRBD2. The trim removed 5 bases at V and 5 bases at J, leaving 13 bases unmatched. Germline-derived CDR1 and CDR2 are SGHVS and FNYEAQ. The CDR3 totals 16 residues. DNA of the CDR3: TGTGCCAGCAGCCCCCGGGGAGGGAGGGCCGTAGATACGCAGTATTTT. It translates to CASSPRGGRAVDTQYF. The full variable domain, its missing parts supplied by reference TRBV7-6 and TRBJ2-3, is GAGVSQSPRYKVTKRGQDVALRCDPISGHVSLYWYRQALGQGPEFLTYFNYEAQQDKSGLPNDRFSAERPEGSISTLTIQRTEQRDSAMYRCASSPRGGRAVDTQYFGPGTRLTVL.

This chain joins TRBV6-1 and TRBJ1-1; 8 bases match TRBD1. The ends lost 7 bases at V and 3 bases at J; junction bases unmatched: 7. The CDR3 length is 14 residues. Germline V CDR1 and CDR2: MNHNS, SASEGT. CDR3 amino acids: CASMTQGVYTEAFF. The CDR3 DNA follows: TGTGCCAGCATGACACAGGGGGTCTACACTGAAGCTTTCTTT.

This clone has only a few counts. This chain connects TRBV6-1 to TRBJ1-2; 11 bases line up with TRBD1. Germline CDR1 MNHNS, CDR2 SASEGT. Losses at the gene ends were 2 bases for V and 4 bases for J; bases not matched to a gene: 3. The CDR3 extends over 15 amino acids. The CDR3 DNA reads TGTGCCAGCAGTGAATATGGGACAGGGGGCTATGGCTACACCTTC. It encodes CASSEYGTGGYGYTF.

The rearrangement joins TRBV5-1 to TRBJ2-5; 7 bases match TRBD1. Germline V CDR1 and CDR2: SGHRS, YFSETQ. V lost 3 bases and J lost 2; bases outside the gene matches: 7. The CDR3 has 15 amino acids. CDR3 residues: CASSSRTGYQETQYF. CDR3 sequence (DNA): TGCGCCAGCAGCTCCCGGACAGGCTATCAAGAGACCCAGTACTTC.